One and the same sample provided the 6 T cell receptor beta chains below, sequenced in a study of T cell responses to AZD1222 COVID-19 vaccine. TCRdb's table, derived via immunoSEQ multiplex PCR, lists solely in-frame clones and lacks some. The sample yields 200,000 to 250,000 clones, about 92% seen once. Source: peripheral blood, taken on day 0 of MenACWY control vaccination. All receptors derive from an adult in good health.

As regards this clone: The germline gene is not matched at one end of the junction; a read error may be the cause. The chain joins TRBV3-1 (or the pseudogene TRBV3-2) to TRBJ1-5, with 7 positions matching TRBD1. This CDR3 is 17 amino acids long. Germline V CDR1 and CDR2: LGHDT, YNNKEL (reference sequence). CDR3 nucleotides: TGTGCCAGCACCCAATCTTACTTGACAGGGAGCAATCAGCCCCAGCATTTT. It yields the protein CASTQSYLTGSNQPQHF.

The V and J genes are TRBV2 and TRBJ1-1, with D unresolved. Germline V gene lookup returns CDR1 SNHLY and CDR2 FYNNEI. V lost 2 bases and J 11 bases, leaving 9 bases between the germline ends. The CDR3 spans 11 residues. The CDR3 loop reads CASSERASAFF. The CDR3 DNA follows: TGTGCCAGCAGTGAAAGGGCAAGTGCTTTCTTT.

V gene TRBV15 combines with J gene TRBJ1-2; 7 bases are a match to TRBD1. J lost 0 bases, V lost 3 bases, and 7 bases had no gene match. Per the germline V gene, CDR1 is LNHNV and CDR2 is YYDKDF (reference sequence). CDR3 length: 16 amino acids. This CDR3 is CATSRGDGTANYGYTF. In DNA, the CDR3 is TGTGCCACCAGCAGGGGTGATGGGACAGCTAACTATGGCTACACCTTC.

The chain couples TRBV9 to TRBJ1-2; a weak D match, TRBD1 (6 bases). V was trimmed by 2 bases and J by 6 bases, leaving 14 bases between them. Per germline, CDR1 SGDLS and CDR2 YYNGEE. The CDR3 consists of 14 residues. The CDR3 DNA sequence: TGTGCCAGCAGCGTCTCGGGACACGGGAATGGCTACACCTTC. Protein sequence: CASSVSGHGNGYTF.

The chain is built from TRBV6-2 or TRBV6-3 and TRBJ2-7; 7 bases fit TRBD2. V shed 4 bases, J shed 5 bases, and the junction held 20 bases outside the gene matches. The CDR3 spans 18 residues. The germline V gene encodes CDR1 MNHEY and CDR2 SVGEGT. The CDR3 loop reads CASSLGQISGGLRDEQYF. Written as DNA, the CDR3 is TGTGCCAGCAGTTTAGGTCAAATTTCGGGGGGTTTACGGGACGAGCAGTACTTC.

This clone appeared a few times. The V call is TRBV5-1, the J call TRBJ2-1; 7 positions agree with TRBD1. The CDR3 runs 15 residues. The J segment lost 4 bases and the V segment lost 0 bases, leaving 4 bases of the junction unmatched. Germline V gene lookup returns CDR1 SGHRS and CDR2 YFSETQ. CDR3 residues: CASSLVGGSYNEQFF. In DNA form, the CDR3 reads TGCGCCAGCAGCTTGGTAGGGGGCTCTTACAATGAGCAGTTCTTC.